This is a list of T cell receptor beta chains from one sample in a study of Ad26.COV2.S vaccination and SARS-CoV-2 variants. Profiling relied on immunoSEQ multiplex PCR, and the TCRdb table lists in-frame clones only, not all of them. The sample has 300,000 to 500,000 clones, approximately 91% seen once; the top ten hold 3.5%. The sample was peripheral blood, taken in a trial of Ad26.COV2.S vaccine versus placebo. The receptor set was obtained from a person between 18 and 65 years old who received the Ad26.COV2.S COVID-19 vaccine or a placebo. Both conserved end residues are part of each CDR3. Each record gives: J gene, D gene, V gene, clone size, CDR3 DNA, CDR3 protein. The D gene is left open where the match is weak. Clone sizes are given selectively: once, few, many, or a class where the clone is expanded.

J gene: TRBJ2-7; D gene: -; V gene: TRBV5-1; clone size: -; CDR3 DNA: TGCGCCAGCAGCTTGGGCAGCTTCTACGAGCAGTACTTC; CDR3 protein: CASSLGSFYEQYF
J gene: TRBJ2-2; D gene: -; V gene: TRBV6-4; clone size: -; CDR3 DNA: TGTGCCAGCAGCGCCACACCCGTGGGCACCGGGGAGCTGTTTTTT; CDR3 protein: CASSATPVGTGELFF
J gene: TRBJ1-6; D gene: -; V gene: TRBV5-1; clone size: few; CDR3 DNA: TGCGCCAGCAGCTTGGAAGGGGCAGGAGAAGGATCACCCCTCCACTTT; CDR3 protein: CASSLEGAGEGSPLHF
J gene: TRBJ2-6; D gene: -; V gene: TRBV18; clone size: -; CDR3 DNA: TGTGCCAGCTCAAATCCGGGGGCTGGGGCCAACGTCCTGACTTTC; CDR3 protein: CASSNPGAGANVLTF
J gene: TRBJ2-1; D gene: -; V gene: TRBV11-3; clone size: -; CDR3 DNA: TGTGCCAGCAGCTTAGGGGCCGGGGGTTACAATGAGCAGTTCTTC; CDR3 protein: CASSLGAGGYNEQFF
J gene: TRBJ2-5; D gene: -; V gene: TRBV15; clone size: -; CDR3 DNA: TGTGCCACCAGCAGAGTTGAGGGCCAGACCCAGTACTTC; CDR3 protein: CATSRVEGQTQYF
J gene: TRBJ1-2; D gene: -; V gene: TRBV6-5; clone size: -; CDR3 DNA: TGTGCCAGCAGTTACTCGACTAGTGGGGGCTATGGCTACACCTTC; CDR3 protein: CASSYSTSGGYGYTF
J gene: TRBJ1-5; D gene: -; V gene: TRBV6-2/TRBV6-3; clone size: -; CDR3 DNA: TGTGCCAGCAGTTATCTCAGAACAGGGCCTCAGCCCCAGCATTTT; CDR3 protein: CASSYLRTGPQPQHF
J gene: TRBJ2-2; D gene: -; V gene: TRBV3-1/TRBV3-2; clone size: -; CDR3 DNA: TGTGCCAGCAGCCAAGATCTTGCTAGCCTAAGCCACACCGGGGAGCTGTTTTTT; CDR3 protein: CASSQDLASLSHTGELFF
J gene: TRBJ2-5; D gene: -; V gene: TRBV7-6; clone size: -; CDR3 DNA: TGTGCCAGCAGCTTACTCAGCGAACAAGAGACCCAGTACTTC; CDR3 protein: CASSLLSEQETQYF
J gene: TRBJ1-2; D gene: -; V gene: TRBV27; clone size: -; CDR3 DNA: TGTGCCAGCAGTGTAACCCCCGGGACCGGACGTAACTATGGCTACACCTTC; CDR3 protein: CASSVTPGTGRNYGYTF
J gene: TRBJ2-3; D gene: TRBD2; V gene: TRBV2; clone size: -; CDR3 DNA: TGTGCCAGCAAGGAGGCGGGGGGGACAGATACGCAGTATTTT; CDR3 protein: CASKEAGGTDTQYF
J gene: TRBJ1-2; D gene: TRBD1; V gene: TRBV6-6; clone size: -; CDR3 DNA: TGTGCCAGCAGGGGGACAGGGAATGGCTACACCTTC; CDR3 protein: CASRGTGNGYTF
J gene: TRBJ1-6; D gene: -; V gene: TRBV5-1; clone size: -; CDR3 DNA: TGCGCCAGCAGCTTACTCGCGGACAATTCACCCCTCCACTTT; CDR3 protein: CASSLLADNSPLHF
J gene: TRBJ2-5; D gene: -; V gene: TRBV6-2/TRBV6-3; clone size: -; CDR3 DNA: TGTGCCAGCAGTTTCTCCCTCCGAGAGACCCAGTACTTC; CDR3 protein: CASSFSLRETQYF
J gene: TRBJ1-2; D gene: -; V gene: TRBV3-1/TRBV3-2; clone size: -; CDR3 DNA: TGTGCCAGCGGAAACAGGTGGAACGGGCCTAACTATGGCTACACCTTC; CDR3 protein: CASGNRWNGPNYGYTF
J gene: TRBJ1-6; D gene: -; V gene: TRBV5-1; clone size: -; CDR3 DNA: TGCGCCAGCAGCTGGACGGGGGGCTCACATTCACCCCTCCACTTT; CDR3 protein: CASSWTGGSHSPLHF
J gene: TRBJ1-2; D gene: -; V gene: TRBV3-1/TRBV3-2; clone size: -; CDR3 DNA: TGTGCCAGCAGCCAGATAGAAGGTCGTGGCTACACCTTC; CDR3 protein: CASSQIEGRGYTF
J gene: TRBJ1-3; D gene: TRBD1; V gene: TRBV6-1; clone size: -; CDR3 DNA: TGTGCCAGCAGTGAAGCCGGCGGGACAGCGACAAACACCATATATTTT; CDR3 protein: CASSEAGGTATNTIYF
J gene: TRBJ1-4; D gene: -; V gene: TRBV15; clone size: -; CDR3 DNA: TGTGCCACCAGCAGAGAAGGATGGGAAAAACTGTTTTTT; CDR3 protein: CATSREGWEKLFF
J gene: TRBJ1-6; D gene: -; V gene: TRBV7-6; clone size: -; CDR3 DNA: TGTGCCAGCAGTATTACTCGGAAGAATTCACCCCTCCACTTT; CDR3 protein: CASSITRKNSPLHF
J gene: TRBJ1-1; D gene: TRBD1; V gene: TRBV10-2; clone size: -; CDR3 DNA: TGCGCCAGCAGAAAGACAGGGGCGAACACTGAAGCTTTCTTT; CDR3 protein: CASRKTGANTEAFF
J gene: TRBJ2-3; D gene: -; V gene: TRBV18; clone size: -; CDR3 DNA: TGTGCCAGCTCACCAAGAAGCCCGGAGGATACGCAGTATTTT; CDR3 protein: CASSPRSPEDTQYF
J gene: TRBJ1-1; D gene: -; V gene: TRBV7-9; clone size: -; CDR3 DNA: TGTGCCAGCACCCTCCCCGGGACAAAGGACACTGAAGCTTTCTTT; CDR3 protein: CASTLPGTKDTEAFF
J gene: TRBJ1-1; D gene: -; V gene: TRBV7-9; clone size: -; CDR3 DNA: TGTGCCAGCAGCTTAAACAGTGAGGGCACTGAAGCTTTCTTT; CDR3 protein: CASSLNSEGTEAFF
J gene: TRBJ2-3; D gene: -; V gene: TRBV6-5; clone size: -; CDR3 DNA: TGTGCCAGCATCAAAGGGGGATGGGCGGCGGAGTATTTT; CDR3 protein: CASIKGGWAAEYF
J gene: TRBJ1-2; D gene: -; V gene: TRBV14; clone size: -; CDR3 DNA: TGTGCCAGCAGCCAAGACCCCCAGGGCGGCTATGGCTACACCTTC; CDR3 protein: CASSQDPQGGYGYTF
J gene: TRBJ2-7; D gene: TRBD2; V gene: TRBV7-2; clone size: -; CDR3 DNA: TGTGCCAGCAGGTTTAGCGGGGGGGACTACGAGCAGTACTTC; CDR3 protein: CASRFSGGDYEQYF
J gene: TRBJ1-6; D gene: -; V gene: TRBV5-1; clone size: many; CDR3 DNA: TGCGCCAGCGGAGAATCCGGGACCTTCAATTCACCCCTCCACTTT; CDR3 protein: CASGESGTFNSPLHF
J gene: TRBJ2-7; D gene: -; V gene: TRBV5-4; clone size: -; CDR3 DNA: TGTGCCAGCAGCCTATTCATGGGGAGAAACTCCTACGAGCAGTACTTC; CDR3 protein: CASSLFMGRNSYEQYF
J gene: TRBJ1-3; D gene: -; V gene: TRBV12-3/TRBV12-4; clone size: -; CDR3 DNA: TGTGCCAGCAGTTGGGGGAAGGGAAACACCATATATTTT; CDR3 protein: CASSWGKGNTIYF